The 14 T cell receptor beta chains given below trace back to one sample, sequenced in a study of vaccination effects on CD4 cells after COVID-19 (dated by TCRdb to between 2021 and 2024). The library relied on the immunoSEQ multiplex PCR assay. The source is immuneACCESS, and TCRdb retained only in-frame sequences with V and J called. Part of the clones is not carried over; for the studies checked, unresolved V genes explain less than half of this, and the remainder is unexplained. Recorded for this sample are about 68,000 clones; 80% of them occurred a single time. The ten largest clones represent more than 10% of the sample. In the ViraFEST assay, PBMC were stimulated with viral peptide pools, and antigen-specific CD4+ T cell clonotypes were then identified by expansion using TCR sequencing. After more than nine days of culture, CD4+ T cells were isolated with the EasySep CD4+ T cell isolation kit. Negative nucleocapsid antibody results before and after vaccination confirmed that the healthy vaccine recipients had no prior SARS-CoV-2 infection.

These receptors are not linked to any known antigen. Specimen: CD4+ T cells from PBMCs cultured with SARS-CoV-2 spike peptides, collected before COVID-19 vaccination. What the cell subset or site label conveys for this sample: SARS-CoV-2 spike overlapping peptide pool stimulation. All receptors derive from a human donor who received a COVID-19 vaccine.

This chain uses TRBV5-1 with TRBJ1-3; 8 positions agree with TRBD1. Germline CDR1 is SGHRS and CDR2 is YFSETQ. V lost 4 bases, J lost 4 bases, and 4 bases stayed unmatched. The CDR3 contains 14 residues. CDR3 loop: CASSETGVGNTIYF. The DNA for the CDR3 is TGCGCCAGCAGCGAGACAGGGGTAGGAAACACCATATATTTT.

For the CDR3, the DNA is TGTGCCAGCAGTTACCTACAGGGGACCCATGATGAAAAACTGTTTTTT. Protein: CASSYLQGTHDEKLFF. The chain has TRBV6-2 or TRBV6-3 and TRBJ1-4, with 7 positions matching TRBD1. This CDR3 has 16 residues. V trimming: 2 bases; J trimming: 6 bases; junction bases outside the gene matches: 9. The germline gives CDR1 MNHEY, CDR2 SVGEGT.

This sequence joins TRBV12-5 and TRBJ2-3, with D possibly matching TRBD1 (6 bases). Per the germline V gene, CDR1 is LGHNT and CDR2 is FRNRAP. The CDR3 totals 18 residues. V dropped 0 bases and J dropped 3 bases, with 19 bases sitting between them. CDR3 nucleotides: TGTGCTAGTGGTTTGGTAAGGGACGGCAGGGGATGGACAGATACGCAGTATTTT. Its protein product is CASGLVRDGRGWTDTQYF. Using reference TRBV12-5 and TRBJ2-3 for the parts outside the CDR3, the full variable domain is DARVTQTPRHKVTEMGQEVTMRCQPILGHNTVFWYRQTMMQGLELLAYFRNRAPLDDSGMPKDRFSAEMPDATLATLKIQPSEPRDSAVYFCASGLVRDGRGWTDTQYFGPGTRLTVL.

CDR3 nucleotide sequence: TGTGCCAGCAGTTACTCTCAGTCCGCGGGGAGCAATGAGCAGTTCTTC. As protein: CASSYSQSAGSNEQFF. The chain employs TRBV6-5 and TRBJ2-1; D is possibly TRBD2 (6 bases). The germline V gene encodes CDR1 MNHEY and CDR2 SVGAGI. The length of the CDR3 is 16 residues. Trimming removed 0 bases at V and 6 bases at J, with 15 bases between.

The V and J genes are TRBV19 and TRBJ1-2; D ambiguous. Trimming took off 7 bases at V and 5 bases at J, with 17 bases between the two ends. The CDR3 sequence is 14 residues long. Germline V lookup: CDR1 LNHDA, CDR2 SQIVND (reference sequence). The CDR3 sequence: CASTSGWERYGYTF. In DNA form, the CDR3 reads TGTGCCAGTACCTCCGGGTGGGAGAGGTATGGCTACACCTTC.

This clone was observed a handful of times. V is TRBV9 and J is TRBJ1-2; a weak D match, TRBD1 (5 bases). The V gene lost 4 bases and the J gene lost 8 bases, with 18 bases spanning the gap. The V gene's germline CDR1 is SGDLS and CDR2 YYNGEE. The CDR3 covers 14 residues. CDR3 loop: CASSPLGTYSGYTF. The CDR3 coding sequence is TGTGCCAGCAGCCCTCTCGGGACTTATTCAGGCTACACCTTC.

V is TRBV7-2 and J is TRBJ2-3; TRBD2 matches at 11 bases. Germline lookup yields CDR1 SGHTA and CDR2 FQGNSA. The junction had 4 bases not matched to a gene; V was cut back by 3 bases and J by 2 bases. The CDR3 extends over 16 amino acids. CDR3 amino acids: CASSFSGGGTTDTQYF. The CDR3 DNA sequence: TGTGCCAGCAGCTTTAGCGGGGGGGGGACCACAGATACGCAGTATTTT.

This clone has just one count. The chain uses TRBV3-1 (or the pseudogene TRBV3-2) and TRBJ2-2; perhaps TRBD2 as D (7 bases). The CDR3 length is 19 residues. The germline gives CDR1 LGHDT, CDR2 YNNKEL (reference sequence). Trimming left V 1 base short and J 0 bases short, with 18 bases between. The CDR3 is CASSQAVAGALTNTGELFF. In nucleotides, the CDR3 is TGTGCCAGCAGCCAAGCGGTGGCGGGGGCCCTAACGAACACCGGGGAGCTGTTTTTT.

This clone was picked up a small number of times. The CDR3 region has the DNA TGTGCCAGCAGTCCCAGGAAGGACACTGAAGCTTTCTTT. Encoded protein: CASSPRKDTEAFF. The rearrangement joins TRBV12-3 or TRBV12-4 to TRBJ1-1; no firm D call. With 5 bases removed from V and 3 bases from J, the gap between germline ends came to 10 bases. This CDR3 has 13 residues.

This clone was detected once. The chain couples TRBV2 to TRBJ2-5; 10 nucleotides line up with TRBD2. This CDR3 has 16 amino acids. The J segment lost 2 bases and the V segment lost 6 bases, leaving 9 bases of the junction unmatched. Germline V CDR1 and CDR2: SNHLY, FYNNEI. CDR3 region: CASRMGKAGGQETQYF. The CDR3 DNA sequence: TGTGCCAGCAGAATGGGGAAAGCGGGGGGGCAAGAGACCCAGTACTTC.

The rearrangement joins TRBV11-3 to TRBJ1-4; no definite D call. The CDR3 contains 16 residues. V was pared by 1 base and J by 1 base, with 10 bases between. The V gene's germline CDR1 is SGHNT and CDR2 YENEEA. CDR3 sequence reads: CASSLVSVITNEKLFF. For the CDR3, the DNA is TGTGCCAGCAGCTTAGTTTCCGTTATAACTAATGAAAAACTGTTTTTT.

On this clone itself: Within the sample, other DNA sequences also encode this same CDR3. This chain uses TRBV28 with TRBJ1-3; D is uncertain. V gave up 2 bases and J gave up 4 bases, with 9 bases separating them. CDR1 is MDHEN and CDR2 is SYDVKM in the germline V gene. The CDR3 contains 14 residues. CDR3 protein: CASSLPSSGNTIYF. The CDR3 region has the DNA TGTGCCAGCAGTTTACCCAGTTCAGGAAACACCATATATTTT.

This clone was detected a few times. The V gene is TRBV7-9, the J gene TRBJ2-1; D is perhaps TRBD2 (6 bases). Germline V gene lookup returns CDR1 SEHNR and CDR2 FQNEAQ (reference sequence). This CDR3 has 14 amino acids. V gave up 5 bases and J gave up 1 base, with 9 bases separating them. The CDR3 DNA sequence: TGTGCCAGCAGCCCCGGGACTTCCTACAATGAGCAGTTCTTC. This translates into CASSPGTSYNEQFF.

This clone was seen a handful of times. V gene TRBV28 combines with J gene TRBJ2-7, with D perhaps being TRBD1 or TRBD2 (5 bases each). Germline CDR1 is MDHEN and CDR2 is SYDVKM. The CDR3 runs 15 residues. V lost 4 bases and J lost 3, with 16 bases in between. CDR3 coding DNA: TGTGCCAGCAGTTCCCATGCAGGGAGCATCTACGAGCAGTACGTC. This sequence encodes CASSSHAGSIYEQYV.